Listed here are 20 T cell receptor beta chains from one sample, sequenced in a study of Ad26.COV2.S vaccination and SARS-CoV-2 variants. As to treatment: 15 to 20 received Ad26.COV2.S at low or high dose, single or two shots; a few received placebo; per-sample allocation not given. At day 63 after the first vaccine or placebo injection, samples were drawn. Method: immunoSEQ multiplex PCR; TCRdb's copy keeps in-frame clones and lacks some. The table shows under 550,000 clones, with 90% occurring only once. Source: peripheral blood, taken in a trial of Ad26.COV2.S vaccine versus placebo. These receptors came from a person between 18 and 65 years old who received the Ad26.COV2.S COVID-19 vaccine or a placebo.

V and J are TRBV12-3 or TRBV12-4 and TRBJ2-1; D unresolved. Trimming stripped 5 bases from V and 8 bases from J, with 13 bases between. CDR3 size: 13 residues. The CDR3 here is CASSPPSWDEQFF. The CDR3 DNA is TGTGCCAGCAGTCCCCCTTCCTGGGATGAGCAGTTCTTC.

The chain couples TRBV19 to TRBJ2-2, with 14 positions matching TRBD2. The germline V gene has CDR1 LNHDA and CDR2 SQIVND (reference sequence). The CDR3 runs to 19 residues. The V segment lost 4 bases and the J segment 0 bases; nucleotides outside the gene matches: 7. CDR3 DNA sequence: TGTGCCAGTAGTACGGGACTAGCGGGGGCGTTCGCGAACACCGGGGAGCTGTTTTTT. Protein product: CASSTGLAGAFANTGELFF.

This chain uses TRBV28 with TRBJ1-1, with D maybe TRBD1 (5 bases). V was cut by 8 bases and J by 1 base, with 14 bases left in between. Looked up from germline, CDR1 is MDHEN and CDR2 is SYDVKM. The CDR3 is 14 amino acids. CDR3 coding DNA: TGTGCCAGCTTGAGGGGCGGCAAGAACACTGAAGCTTTCTTT. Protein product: CASLRGGKNTEAFF.

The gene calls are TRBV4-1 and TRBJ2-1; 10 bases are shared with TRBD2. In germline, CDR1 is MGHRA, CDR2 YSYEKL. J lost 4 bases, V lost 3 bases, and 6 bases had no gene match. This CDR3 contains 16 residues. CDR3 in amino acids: CASSHPGTSVYNEQFF. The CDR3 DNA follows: TGCGCCAGCAGCCATCCCGGGACTAGCGTTTACAATGAGCAGTTCTTC.

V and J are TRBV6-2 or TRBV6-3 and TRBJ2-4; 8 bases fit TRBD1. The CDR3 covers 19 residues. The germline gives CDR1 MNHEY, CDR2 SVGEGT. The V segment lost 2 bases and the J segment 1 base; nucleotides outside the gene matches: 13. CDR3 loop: CASSYPRTQGAGAKNIQYF. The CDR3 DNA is TGTGCCAGCAGTTACCCACGAACCCAGGGGGCGGGTGCCAAAAACATTCAGTACTTC.

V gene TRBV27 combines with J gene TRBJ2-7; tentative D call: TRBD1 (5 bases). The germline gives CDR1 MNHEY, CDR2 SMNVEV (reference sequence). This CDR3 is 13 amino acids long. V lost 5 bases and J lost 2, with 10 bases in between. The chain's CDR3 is CASSRGHAYEQYF. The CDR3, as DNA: TGTGCCAGCAGTCGCGGACACGCCTACGAGCAGTACTTC.

DNA for the CDR3: TGTGCCAGCAGCCCTAAAATGACCAGGGAAAAACTGTTTTTT. Protein product: CASSPKMTREKLFF. The chain is built from TRBV7-2 and TRBJ1-4; D unclear. Germline V gene sequence: CDR1 SGHTA, CDR2 FQGNSA. V lost 5 bases, J lost 8 bases, and 15 bases lay in between. The CDR3 loop spans 14 amino acids.

The CDR3 reads CASSLTLAGELFF. CDR3 nucleotide sequence: TGTGCCAGCAGTTTAACCCTGGCCGGGGAGCTGTTTTTT. The chain uses TRBV12-3 or TRBV12-4 and TRBJ2-2; D gene unclear. V lost 2 bases, J lost 6 bases, and 7 bases lay in between. This CDR3 is 13 amino acids long.

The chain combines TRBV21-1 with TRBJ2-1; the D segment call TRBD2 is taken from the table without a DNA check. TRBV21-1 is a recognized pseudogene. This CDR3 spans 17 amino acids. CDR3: CASSKVPGMVEDNEQFF. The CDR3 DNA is TGTGCCAGCAGCAAAGTTCCGGGAATGGTGGAAGACAATGAGCAGTTCTTC.

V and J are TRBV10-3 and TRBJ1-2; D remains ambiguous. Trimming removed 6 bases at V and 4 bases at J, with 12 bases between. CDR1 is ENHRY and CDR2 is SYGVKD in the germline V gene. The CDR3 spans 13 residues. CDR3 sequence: CAIRQTDVYGYTF. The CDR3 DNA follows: TGTGCCATCAGACAGACGGACGTCTATGGCTACACCTTC.

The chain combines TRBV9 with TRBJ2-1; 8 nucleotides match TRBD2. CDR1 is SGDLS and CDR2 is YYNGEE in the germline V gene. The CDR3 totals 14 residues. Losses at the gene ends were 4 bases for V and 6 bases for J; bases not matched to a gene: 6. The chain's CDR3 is CASSPRTSSNEQFF. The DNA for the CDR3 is TGTGCCAGCAGCCCCCGGACTAGCTCCAATGAGCAGTTCTTC.

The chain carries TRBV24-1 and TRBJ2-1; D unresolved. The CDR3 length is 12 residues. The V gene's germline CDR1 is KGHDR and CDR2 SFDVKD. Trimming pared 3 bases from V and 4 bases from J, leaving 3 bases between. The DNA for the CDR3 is TGTGCCACCAGTGATGAGTACAATGAGCAGTTCTTC. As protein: CATSDEYNEQFF.

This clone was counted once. The CDR3 DNA follows: TGTGCCAGCAGCTTGGCAGCGGGAGGGTCTCCCTACAATGAGCAGTTCTTC. Its protein product is CASSLAAGGSPYNEQFF. The chain has TRBV7-9 and TRBJ2-1, with 10 nucleotides matching TRBD2. Germline CDR1 SEHNR, CDR2 FQNEAQ (reference sequence). The length of the CDR3 is 17 residues. The J segment lost 2 bases and the V segment lost 3 bases, leaving 7 bases of the junction unmatched. The variable domain in full, completed from reference TRBV7-9 and TRBJ2-1, reads DTGVSQNPRHKITKRGQNVTFRCDPISEHNRLYWYRQTLGQGPEFLTYFQNEAQLEKSRLLSDRFSAERPKGSFSTLEIQRTEQGDSAMYLCASSLAAGGSPYNEQFFGPGTRLTVL.

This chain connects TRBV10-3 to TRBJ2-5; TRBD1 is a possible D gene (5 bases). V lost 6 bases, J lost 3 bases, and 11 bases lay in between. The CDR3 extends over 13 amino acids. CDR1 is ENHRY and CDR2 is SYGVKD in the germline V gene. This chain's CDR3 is CAISPSGKETQYF. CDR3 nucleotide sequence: TGTGCCATCAGCCCCTCAGGGAAAGAGACCCAGTACTTC.

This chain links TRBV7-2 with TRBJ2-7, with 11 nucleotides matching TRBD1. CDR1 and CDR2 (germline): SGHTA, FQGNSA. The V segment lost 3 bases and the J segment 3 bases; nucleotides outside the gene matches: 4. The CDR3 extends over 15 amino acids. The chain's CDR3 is CASSLGTGGYYEQYF. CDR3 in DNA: TGTGCCAGCAGCTTGGGGACAGGGGGGTACTACGAGCAGTACTTC.

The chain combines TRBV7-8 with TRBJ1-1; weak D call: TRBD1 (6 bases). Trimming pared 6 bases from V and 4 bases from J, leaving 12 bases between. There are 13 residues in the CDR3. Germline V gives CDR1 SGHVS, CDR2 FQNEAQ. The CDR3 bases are TGTGCCAGCAGTTTCGACAGGAGCACTGAAGCTTTCTTT. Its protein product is CASSFDRSTEAFF. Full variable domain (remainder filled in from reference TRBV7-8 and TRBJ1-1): GAGVSQSPRYKVAKRGQDVALRCDPISGHVSLFWYQQALGQGPEFLTYFQNEAQLDKSGLPSDRFFAERPEGSVSTLKIQRTQQEDSAVYLCASSFDRSTEAFFGQGTRLTVV.

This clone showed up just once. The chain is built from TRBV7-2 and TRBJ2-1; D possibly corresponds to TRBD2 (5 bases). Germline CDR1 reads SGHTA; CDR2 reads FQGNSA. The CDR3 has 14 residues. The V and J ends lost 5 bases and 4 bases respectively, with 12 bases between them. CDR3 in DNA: TGTGCCAGCAGCCCATCGGGAAAGTACAATGAGCAGTTCTTC. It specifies CASSPSGKYNEQFF.

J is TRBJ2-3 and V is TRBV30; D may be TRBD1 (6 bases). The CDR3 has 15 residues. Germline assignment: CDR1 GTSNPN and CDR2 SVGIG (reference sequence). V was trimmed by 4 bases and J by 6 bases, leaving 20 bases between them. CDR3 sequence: CAWIRGGQGSDTQYF. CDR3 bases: TGTGCCTGGATACGGGGCGGCCAGGGGTCGGATACGCAGTATTTT.

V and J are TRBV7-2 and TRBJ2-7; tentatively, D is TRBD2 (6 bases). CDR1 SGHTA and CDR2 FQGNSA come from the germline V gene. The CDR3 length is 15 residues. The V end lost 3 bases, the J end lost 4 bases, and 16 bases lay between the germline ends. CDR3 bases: TGTGCCAGCAGCTTCGCGTTTGGCGGGGCATACGAGCAGTACTTC. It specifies CASSFAFGGAYEQYF.

CDR3 protein: CASSGRVSNQPQHF. The CDR3 DNA reads as TGTGCCAGCAGTGGGCGGGTAAGCAATCAGCCCCAGCATTTT. The chain couples TRBV2 to TRBJ1-5; D not resolved. The CDR3 covers 14 residues. V was cut by 4 bases and J by 1 base, with 8 bases left in between. The germline V gene has CDR1 SNHLY and CDR2 FYNNEI.